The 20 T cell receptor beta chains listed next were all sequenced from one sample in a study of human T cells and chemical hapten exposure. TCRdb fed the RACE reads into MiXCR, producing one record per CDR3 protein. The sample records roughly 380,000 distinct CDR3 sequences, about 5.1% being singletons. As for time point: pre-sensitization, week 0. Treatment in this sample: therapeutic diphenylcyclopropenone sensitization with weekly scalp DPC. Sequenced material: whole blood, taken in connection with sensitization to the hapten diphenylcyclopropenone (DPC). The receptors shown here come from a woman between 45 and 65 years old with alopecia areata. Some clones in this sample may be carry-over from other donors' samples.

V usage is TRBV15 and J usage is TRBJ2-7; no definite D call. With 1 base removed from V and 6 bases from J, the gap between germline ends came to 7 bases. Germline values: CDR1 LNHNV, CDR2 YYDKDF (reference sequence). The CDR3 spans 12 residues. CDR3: CATSRGSGEQYF. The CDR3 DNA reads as TGTGCCACCAGCAGAGGCTCGGGCGAGCAGTACTTC.

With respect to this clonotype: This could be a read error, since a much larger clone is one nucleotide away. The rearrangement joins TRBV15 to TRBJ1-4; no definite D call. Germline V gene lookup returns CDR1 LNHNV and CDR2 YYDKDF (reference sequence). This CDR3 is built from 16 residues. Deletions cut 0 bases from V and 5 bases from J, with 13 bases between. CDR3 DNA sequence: TGTGCCACCAGCAGAGATCGACCGCCGAGAAATGAAAAACTGTTTTTT. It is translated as CATSRDRPPRNEKLFF.

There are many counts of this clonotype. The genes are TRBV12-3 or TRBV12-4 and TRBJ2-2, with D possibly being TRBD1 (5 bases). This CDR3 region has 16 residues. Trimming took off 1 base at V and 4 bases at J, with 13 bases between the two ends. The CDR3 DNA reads TGTGCCAGCAGTTTAGGTCAGGGAAGTCGCACCGGGGAGCTGTTTTTT. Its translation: CASSLGQGSRTGELFF.

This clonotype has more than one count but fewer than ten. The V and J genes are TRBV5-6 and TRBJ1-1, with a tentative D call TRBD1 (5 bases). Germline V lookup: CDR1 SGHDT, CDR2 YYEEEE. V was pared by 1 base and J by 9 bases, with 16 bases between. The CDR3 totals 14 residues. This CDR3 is CASSLPNGAGKAFF. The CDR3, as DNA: TGTGCCAGCAGCTTGCCCAACGGGGCAGGGAAAGCTTTCTTT.

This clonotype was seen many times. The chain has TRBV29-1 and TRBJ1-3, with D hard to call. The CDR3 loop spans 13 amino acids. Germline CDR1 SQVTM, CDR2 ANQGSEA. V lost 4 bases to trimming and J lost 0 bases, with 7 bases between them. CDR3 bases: TGCAGCGTTGTTGACCGCTCTGGAAACACCATATATTTT. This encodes CSVVDRSGNTIYF.

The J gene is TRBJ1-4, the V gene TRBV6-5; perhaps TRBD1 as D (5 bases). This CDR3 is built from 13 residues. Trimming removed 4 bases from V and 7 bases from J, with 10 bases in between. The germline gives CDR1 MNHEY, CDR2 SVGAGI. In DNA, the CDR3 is TGTGCCAGCAGTTTGGACATACTTGAAAAACTGTTTTTT. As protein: CASSLDILEKLFF.

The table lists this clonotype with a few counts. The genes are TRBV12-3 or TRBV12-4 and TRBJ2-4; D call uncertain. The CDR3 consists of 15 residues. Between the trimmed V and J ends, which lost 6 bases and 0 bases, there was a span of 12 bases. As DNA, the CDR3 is TGTGCCAGCAGGGCAGGCGGAATAGCCAAAAACATTCAGTACTTC. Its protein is CASRAGGIAKNIQYF.

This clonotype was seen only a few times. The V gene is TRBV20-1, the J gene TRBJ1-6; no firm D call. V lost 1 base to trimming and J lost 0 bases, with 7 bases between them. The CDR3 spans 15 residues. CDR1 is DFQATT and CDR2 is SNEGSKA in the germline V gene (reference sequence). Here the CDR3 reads CSARVDNSYNSPLHF. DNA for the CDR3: TGCAGTGCTAGAGTTGACAACTCCTATAATTCACCCCTCCACTTT.

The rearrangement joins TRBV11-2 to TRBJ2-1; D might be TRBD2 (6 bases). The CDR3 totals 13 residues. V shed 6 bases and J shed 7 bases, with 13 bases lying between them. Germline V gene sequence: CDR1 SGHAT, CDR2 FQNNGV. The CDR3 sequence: CASRYAGTNEQFF. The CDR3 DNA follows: TGTGCCAGCAGATACGCCGGGACTAATGAGCAGTTCTTC. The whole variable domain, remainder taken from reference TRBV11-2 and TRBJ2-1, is EAGVAQSPRYKIIEKRQSVAFWCNPISGHATLYWYQQILGQGPKLLIQFQNNGVVDDSQLPKDRFSAERLKGVDSTLKIQPAKLEDSAVYLCASRYAGTNEQFFGPGTRLTVL.

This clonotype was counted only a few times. The CDR3 region is CASRSRPRGQYTEAFF. The CDR3 DNA reads TGTGCCAGCAGGTCCCGGCCCAGGGGGCAATACACTGAAGCTTTCTTT. The rearrangement uses TRBV28 and TRBJ1-1; 8 bases align to TRBD1. Germline CDR1 and CDR2: MDHEN and SYDVKM. The CDR3 is made up of 16 amino acids. V lost 6 bases to trimming and J lost 3 bases; unmatched junction nucleotides: 12.

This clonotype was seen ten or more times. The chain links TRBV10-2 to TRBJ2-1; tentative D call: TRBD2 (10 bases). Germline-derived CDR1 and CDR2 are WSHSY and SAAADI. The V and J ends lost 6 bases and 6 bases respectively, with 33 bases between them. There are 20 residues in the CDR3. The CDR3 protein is CASSMRYRGPLSGRANEQFF. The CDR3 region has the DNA TGCGCCAGCAGCATGAGGTACAGGGGGCCACTAAGCGGGAGGGCCAATGAGCAGTTCTTC.

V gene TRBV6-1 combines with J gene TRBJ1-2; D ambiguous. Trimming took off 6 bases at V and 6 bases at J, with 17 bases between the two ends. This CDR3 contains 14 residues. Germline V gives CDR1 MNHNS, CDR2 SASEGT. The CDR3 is CASSQRRDGDGYTF. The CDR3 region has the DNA TGTGCCAGCAGCCAAAGGAGGGATGGGGATGGCTACACCTTC.

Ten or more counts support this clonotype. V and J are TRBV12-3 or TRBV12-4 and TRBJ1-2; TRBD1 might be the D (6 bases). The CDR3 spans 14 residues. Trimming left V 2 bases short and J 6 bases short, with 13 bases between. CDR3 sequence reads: CASSLLGGRDGYTF. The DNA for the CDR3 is TGTGCCAGCAGTTTATTGGGGGGCAGGGATGGCTACACCTTC.

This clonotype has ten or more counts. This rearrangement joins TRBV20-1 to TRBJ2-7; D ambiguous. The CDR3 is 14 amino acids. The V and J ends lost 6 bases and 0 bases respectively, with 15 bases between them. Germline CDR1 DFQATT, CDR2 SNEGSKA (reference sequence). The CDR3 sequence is CSANLPGYSYEQYF. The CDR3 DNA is TGCAGTGCCAACCTACCCGGGTACTCCTACGAGCAGTACTTC.

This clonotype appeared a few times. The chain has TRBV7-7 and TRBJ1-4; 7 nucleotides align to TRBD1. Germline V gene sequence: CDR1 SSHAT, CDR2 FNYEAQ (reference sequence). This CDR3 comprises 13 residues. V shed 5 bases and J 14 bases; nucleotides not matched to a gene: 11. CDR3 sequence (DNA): TGTGCCAGCAGCCACGATTCGGGACAGTCCCTGTTTTTT. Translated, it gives CASSHDSGQSLFF.

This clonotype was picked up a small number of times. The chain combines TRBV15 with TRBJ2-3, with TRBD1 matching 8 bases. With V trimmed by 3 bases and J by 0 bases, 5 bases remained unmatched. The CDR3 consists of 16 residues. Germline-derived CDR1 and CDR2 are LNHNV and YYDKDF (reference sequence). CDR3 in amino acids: CATSSPRDRSTDTQYF. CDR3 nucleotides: TGTGCCACCAGCAGCCCCCGGGACAGGAGCACAGATACGCAGTATTTT.

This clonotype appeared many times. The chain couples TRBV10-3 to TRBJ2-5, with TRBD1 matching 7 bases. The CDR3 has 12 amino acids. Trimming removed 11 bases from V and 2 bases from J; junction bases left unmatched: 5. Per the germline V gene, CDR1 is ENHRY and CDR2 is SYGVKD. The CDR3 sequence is CAVGQAQETQYF. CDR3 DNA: TGTGCCGTAGGACAGGCACAAGAGACCCAGTACTTC.

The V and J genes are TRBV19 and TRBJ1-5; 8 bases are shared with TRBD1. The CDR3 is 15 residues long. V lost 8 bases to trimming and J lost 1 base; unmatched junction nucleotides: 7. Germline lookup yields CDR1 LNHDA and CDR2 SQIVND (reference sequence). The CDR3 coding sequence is TGTGCCAGTGTTGGACAGGGTTCAAGCAATCAGCCCCAGCATTTT. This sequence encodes CASVGQGSSNQPQHF.

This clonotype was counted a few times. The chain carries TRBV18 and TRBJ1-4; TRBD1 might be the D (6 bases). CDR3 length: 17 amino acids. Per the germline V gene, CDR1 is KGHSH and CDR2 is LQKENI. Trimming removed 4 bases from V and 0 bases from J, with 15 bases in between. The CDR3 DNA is TGTGCCAGCTCACTACAGGGCCTTTTGGCAACTAATGAAAAACTGTTTTTT. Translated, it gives CASSLQGLLATNEKLFF.

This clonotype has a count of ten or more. CDR3 region: CASSQDRGGYGYTF. DNA for the CDR3: TGTGCCAGCAGCCAAGATCGGGGAGGCTATGGCTACACCTTC. This rearrangement joins TRBV3-1 to TRBJ1-2; the D is unclear. With 0 bases removed from V and 4 bases from J, the gap between germline ends came to 9 bases. Germline V gene lookup returns CDR1 LGHDT and CDR2 YNNKEL (reference sequence). CDR3 length equals 14 residues.